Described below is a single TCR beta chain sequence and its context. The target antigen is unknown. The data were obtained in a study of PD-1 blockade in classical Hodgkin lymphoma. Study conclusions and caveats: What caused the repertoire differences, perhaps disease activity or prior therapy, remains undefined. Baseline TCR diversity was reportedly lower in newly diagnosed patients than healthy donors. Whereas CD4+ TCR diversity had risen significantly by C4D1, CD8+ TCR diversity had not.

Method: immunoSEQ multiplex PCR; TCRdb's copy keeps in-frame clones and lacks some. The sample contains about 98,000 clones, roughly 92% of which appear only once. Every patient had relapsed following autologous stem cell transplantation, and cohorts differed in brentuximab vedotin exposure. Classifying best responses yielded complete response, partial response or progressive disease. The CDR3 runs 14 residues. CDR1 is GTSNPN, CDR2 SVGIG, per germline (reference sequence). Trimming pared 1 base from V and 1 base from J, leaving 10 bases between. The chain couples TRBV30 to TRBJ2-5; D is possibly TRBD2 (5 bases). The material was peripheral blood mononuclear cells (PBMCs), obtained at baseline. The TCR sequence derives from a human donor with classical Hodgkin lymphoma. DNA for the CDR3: TGTGCCTGGAGTGGTATGAGGGCCCAAGAGACCCAGTACTTC. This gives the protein CAWSGMRAQETQYF.